The rows below give T cell receptor beta chains drawn from one sample of a study of cytomegalovirus exposure and HLA in healthy donors. Only in-frame clones appear in the TCRdb table, and some are missing; sequencing was by immunoSEQ multiplex PCR. The sample yields 45,000 to 70,000 clones, of which the top ten take up 9.5% to 12%. Sequencing was carried out using PBMCs. Source of these receptors: a woman aged 45-60 years in good health and CMV-seropositive. CDR3s include the opening cysteine and the closing phenylalanine or tryptophan. Each record gives: D gene, J gene, V gene, CDR3 DNA, CDR3 protein. The D gene is left open where the match is weak.

-,TRBJ2-5,TRBV5-1,TGCGCCAGCAGCTTTCAACAGATGGAAACCCAGTACTTC,CASSFQQMETQYF
TRBD1,TRBJ1-3,TRBV7-2,TGTGCCAGCAGCTCCTGGGACAGGTTCTCTGGAAACACCATATATTTT,CASSSWDRFSGNTIYF
TRBD1,TRBJ1-1,TRBV28,TGTGCCAGCAGATGGGACAGAGGAACTGAAGCTTTCTTT,CASRWDRGTEAFF
-,TRBJ2-7,TRBV28,TGTGCCAGCAGTTTAATGGCTACTTTTACGAGGGAGCAGTACTTC,CASSLMATFTREQYF
TRBD1,TRBJ2-5,TRBV7-8,TGTGCCAGCAGCTTAGCGGGGGCCCCGGGACAGGGGGTAGGGAAGACCCAGTACTTC,CASSLAGAPGQGVGKTQYF
TRBD2,TRBJ2-1,TRBV5-1,TGCGCCAGCAGCTTTACTAGCGGGACAAACAATGAGCAGTTCTTC,CASSFTSGTNNEQFF
-,TRBJ2-3,TRBV10-2,TGCGCCAGCAGTGCGAACGGTGGAGATACGCAGTATTTT,CASSANGGDTQYF
-,TRBJ1-6,TRBV6-5,TGTGCCAGCAGTTACGCGGGGCATTCACCCCTCCACTTT,CASSYAGHSPLHF
-,TRBJ2-2,TRBV13,TGTGCCAGCAGCTTATATAGACTAGAAAACACCGGGGAGCTGTTTTTT,CASSLYRLENTGELFF
TRBD2,TRBJ2-3,TRBV18,TGTGCCAGCTCACCAAAGACTAGCGGCCACCCGGGAGATACGCAGTATTTT,CASSPKTSGHPGDTQYF
TRBD1,TRBJ1-1,TRBV2,TGTGCCAGCAGTCCGACGACAGGGAAGAACACTGAAGCTTTCTTT,CASSPTTGKNTEAFF
TRBD2,TRBJ2-7,TRBV5-6,TGTGCCAGCAGCACGGGACTAAGCGGGAGGAGCGAGCAGTACTTC,CASSTGLSGRSEQYF
-,TRBJ2-7,TRBV7-9,TGTGCCAGCAGCTCCGAGGTTGGGGGCTACGAGCAGTACTTC,CASSSEVGGYEQYF
-,TRBJ2-5,TRBV15,TGTGCCACCAGCAGAGATCGCGGACAAGAGACCCAGTACTTC,CATSRDRGQETQYF
TRBD1,TRBJ1-2,TRBV11-2,TGTGCCAGCAGCCCCTCGACAGGGAGGTTTTATGGCTACACCTTC,CASSPSTGRFYGYTF
TRBD2,TRBJ2-2,TRBV5-1,TGCGCCAGCAGCCCCCGCGGGGGAGGGGACACCGGGGAGCTGTTTTTT,CASSPRGGGDTGELFF
-,TRBJ2-7,TRBV11-2,TGTGCCAGCAGCTTAGAGGCGGGACAGCTATACGAGCAGTACTTC,CASSLEAGQLYEQYF
-,TRBJ2-5,TRBV10-2,TGCGCCAGCAGTGAGACTGGACTCGCACAAGAGACCCAGTACTTC,CASSETGLAQETQYF
TRBD2,TRBJ2-2,TRBV18,TGTGCCAGCTCAACGGGAGGGGTGAACACCGGGGAGCTGTTTTTT,CASSTGGVNTGELFF
-,TRBJ1-2,TRBV4-1,TGCGCCAGCAGCCGACAAAGAGGGGGGGAGGGCTACACCTTC,CASSRQRGGEGYTF
TRBD1,TRBJ1-1,TRBV30,TGTGCCTGGAGTGTCACCCGGACAGGGAGAGCTTTCTTT,CAWSVTRTGRAFF
-,TRBJ2-2,TRBV5-6,TGTGCCAGCAGCATGGTTACCCGAGACACCGGGGAGCTGTTTTTT,CASSMVTRDTGELFF
TRBD2,TRBJ2-1,TRBV7-9,TGTGCCAGCAGCCTCGAAGGACTAGCGGGCTCCTACAATGAGCAGTTCTTC,CASSLEGLAGSYNEQFF
-,TRBJ1-6,TRBV19,TGTGCCAGTAGTATATCGGGGTTCAATTCACCCCTCCACTTT,CASSISGFNSPLHF
-,TRBJ2-3,TRBV7-3,TGTGCCAGCAGCTTATTATCAGCGTCAGCAGATACGCAGTATTTT,CASSLLSASADTQYF
-,TRBJ1-1,TRBV5-6,TGTGCCAGCAGCTTTCAGAACACTGAAGCTTTCTTT,CASSFQNTEAFF
-,TRBJ1-2,TRBV6-1,TGTGCCAGCGGAGGGGGCTACACCTTC,CASGGGYTF
-,TRBJ1-2,TRBV7-2,TGTGCCAGCAGCTTGACAGCAGCTAACTATGGCTACACCTTC,CASSLTAANYGYTF
-,TRBJ1-4,TRBV4-2,TGTGCCAGCAGCCAAGCCGGCAGGACAGCAACTAATGAAAAACTGTTTTTT,CASSQAGRTATNEKLFF
-,TRBJ1-2,TRBV20-1,TGCAGTGTCTCAGGGGATGGCTACACCTTC,CSVSGDGYTF
TRBD1,TRBJ2-7,TRBV7-8,TGTGCCAGCAGCTTCGGGACAGGGGGCCGTTACGAGCAGTACTTC,CASSFGTGGRYEQYF
TRBD1,TRBJ1-5,TRBV4-3,TGCGCCAGCAGCCAAGTTACAGGGGGACAGCCCCAGCATTTT,CASSQVTGGQPQHF
-,TRBJ2-5,TRBV6-1,TGTGCCAGCAGTGAAGCGCCAGCGGGCCCCCAAGAGACCCAGTACTTC,CASSEAPAGPQETQYF
TRBD2,TRBJ2-3,TRBV5-1,TGCGCCAGCAGGCCCGGGACTAGCGGGGAGACAGATACGCAGTATTTT,CASRPGTSGETDTQYF
TRBD1,TRBJ1-2,TRBV5-1,TGCGCCAGCAGCTTCCAAGAGGACAGGCGAAACTATGGCTACACCTTC,CASSFQEDRRNYGYTF
TRBD2,TRBJ2-7,TRBV6-1,TGTGCCAGCAGCGGGGGACTAGCGGGAGTCGAGCAGTACTTC,CASSGGLAGVEQYF
-,TRBJ1-1,TRBV6-6,TGTGCCAGCAGTCGACAGTTACCCTCACCTGAAGCTTTCTTT,CASSRQLPSPEAFF
-,TRBJ1-1,TRBV28,TGTGCCAGTAGTGCAGGGGAACCTGAAGCTTTCTTT,CASSAGEPEAFF
TRBD2,TRBJ2-7,TRBV6-5,TGTGCCAGCAGTCGGGGGACTAGCGGTCCCTACGAGCAGTACTTC,CASSRGTSGPYEQYF
-,TRBJ1-1,TRBV19,TGTGCCAGTAGTATAAAGTCCAGGAACACTGAAGCTTTCTTT,CASSIKSRNTEAFF
-,TRBJ2-7,TRBV2,TGTGCCAGCAGAGAAACCCTAAATCCCTACGAGCAGTACTTC,CASRETLNPYEQYF